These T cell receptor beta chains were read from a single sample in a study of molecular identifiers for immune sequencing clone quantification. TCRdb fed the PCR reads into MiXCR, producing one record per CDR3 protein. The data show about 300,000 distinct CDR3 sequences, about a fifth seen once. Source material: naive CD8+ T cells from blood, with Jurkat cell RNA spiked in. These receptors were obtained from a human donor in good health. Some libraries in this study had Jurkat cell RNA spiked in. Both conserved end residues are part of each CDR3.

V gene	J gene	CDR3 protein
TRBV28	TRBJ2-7	CASSRLAASYEQYF
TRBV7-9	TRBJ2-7	CASSLLADYEQYF
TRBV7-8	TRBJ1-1	CASSQGITEAFF
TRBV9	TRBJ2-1	CASSVGLAGSLDEQFF
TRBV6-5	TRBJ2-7	CASSYSFDRGEQYF
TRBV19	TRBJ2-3	CASSGPGTSGSVSTDTQYF
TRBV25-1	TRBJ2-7	CASTRTGGEHSYEQYF
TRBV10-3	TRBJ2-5	CAIRADPQISGSRETQYF
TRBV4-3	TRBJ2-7	CASSQGTGAREQYF
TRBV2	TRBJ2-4	CASLTTGNIQYF
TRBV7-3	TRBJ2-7	CASSLEAGTSYEQYF
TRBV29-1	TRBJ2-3	CSVEPGLAGADTQYF
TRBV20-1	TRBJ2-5	CSARDLLASQETQYF
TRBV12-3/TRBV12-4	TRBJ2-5	CASSHYGELYQETQYF
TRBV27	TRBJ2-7	CAGSFEINYEQYF
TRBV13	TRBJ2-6	CASSLRNSGANVLSF
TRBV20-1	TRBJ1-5	CSARGRAGVSNQPQHF
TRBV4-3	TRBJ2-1	CASSQGLAGEHEQFF
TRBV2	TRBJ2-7	CASSNRDSYEQYF
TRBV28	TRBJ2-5	CASKEYQETQYF
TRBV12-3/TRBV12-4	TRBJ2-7	CASSPGQSPSYEQYF
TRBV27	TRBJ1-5	CASRDRYDQPQHF
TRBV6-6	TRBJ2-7	CASSYSGGGSYEQYF
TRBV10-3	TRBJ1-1	CAISGWGVTEAFF
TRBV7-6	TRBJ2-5	CASSLVAGGGGETQYF
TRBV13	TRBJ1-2	CASSPATLLDYGYTF
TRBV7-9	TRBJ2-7	CASSPGARLCEQYF
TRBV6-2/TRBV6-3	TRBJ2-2	CASSPRRLSWNTGELFF
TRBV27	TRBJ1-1	CASREGQFNTEAFF
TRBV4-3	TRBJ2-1	CASSQDDGTSGSLRRNEQFF
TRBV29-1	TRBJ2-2	CSVEGRAGYGELFF
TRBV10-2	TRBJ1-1	CASRETVAEAFF
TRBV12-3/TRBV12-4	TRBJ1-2	CASSRDRGRFPGYTF
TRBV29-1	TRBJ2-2	CSVEWAGRYTGELFF
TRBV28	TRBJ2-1	CASSLDRNGDEQFF
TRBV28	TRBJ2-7	CASSSGQGRAEQYF
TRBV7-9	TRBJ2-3	CASSSGQGPSTDTQYF
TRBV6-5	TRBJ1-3	CASSSSRGSGNTIYF
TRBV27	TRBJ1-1	CASSLVNRNPSTEAFF
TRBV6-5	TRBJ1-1	CASSYGTGRNTEAFF
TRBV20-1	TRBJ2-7	CSASFRVGASEQYF
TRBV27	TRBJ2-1	CASSPSGGSYNEQFF